These 19 T cell receptor beta chains were all obtained from the same sample, sequenced in a study of T cell clonotyping in hematopoietic cell transplantation. Sequenced by immunoSEQ multiplex PCR; TCRdb stores in-frame clones only, minus some. The top ten hold less than 9% of the sample, which has over 10,000 clones, roughly 92% seen once. The specimen was PBMCs, collected 100 days after allogeneic stem cell transplant. These receptors originate from a female patient between 50 and 60 years old who had an allogeneic stem cell transplant from an unrelated donor, so the T cells may come from the graft donor. Some clones in this sample may be carry-over from other donors' samples.

This chain joins TRBV7-9 and TRBJ1-4, with 10 bases fitting TRBD1. The CDR3 is made up of 15 amino acids. With V trimmed by 4 bases and J by 6 bases, 5 bases remained unmatched. Germline CDR1 and CDR2: SEHNR and FQNEAQ (reference sequence). The CDR3 sequence is CASSSRTGGDEKLFF. The CDR3 nucleotides are TGTGCCAGCAGCTCTCGGACAGGGGGAGATGAAAAACTGTTTTTT.

This clone was found a few times. The gene calls are TRBV11-3 and TRBJ2-4; TRBD2 matches at 7 bases. Germline trimming cut 5 bases from V and 6 bases from J; bases unmatched to any gene: 10. CDR1 is SGHNT and CDR2 is YENEEA in the germline V gene. This CDR3 region has 15 residues. The CDR3 sequence: CASSIATSWGNIQYF. The CDR3 coding sequence is TGTGCCAGCAGCATAGCGACTAGCTGGGGAAACATTCAGTACTTC.

V is TRBV2 and J is TRBJ2-1; D is perhaps TRBD2 (6 bases). In germline, CDR1 is SNHLY, CDR2 FYNNEI. V gave up 3 bases and J gave up 14 bases, with 14 bases separating them. The CDR3 covers 12 residues. In DNA, the CDR3 is TGTGCCAGCAGTGAGTACCCGGGACTTGAGTTCTTC. Translating gives CASSEYPGLEFF.

The chain links TRBV5-4 to TRBJ1-1; no clear D. The length of the CDR3 is 13 residues. V was clipped by 3 bases and J by 0 bases, with 6 bases between them. The germline V gene encodes CDR1 SGHNT and CDR2 YYREEE (reference sequence). The CDR3 loop reads CASSYAVNTEAFF. CDR3 DNA: TGTGCCAGCAGCTACGCCGTGAACACTGAAGCTTTCTTT.

Concerning this clone: A read error may produce the germline difference seen at one junction end. The chain uses TRBV7-7 and TRBJ1-1; tentatively, D is TRBD1 (6 bases). Per germline, CDR1 SSHAT and CDR2 FNYEAQ (reference sequence). This CDR3 has 13 residues. Written as DNA, the CDR3 is TGTGCTAGCAGGGCGCAGGGGTACACTGAAGCTTTCTTT. It translates to CASRAQGYTEAFF.

V is TRBV18 and J is TRBJ1-3; D is unresolved. The CDR3 totals 15 residues. CDR1 is KGHSH, CDR2 LQKENI, per germline. V lost 3 bases and J 0 bases, leaving 9 bases between the germline ends. The CDR3 spells CASSPQAVSGNTIYF. CDR3 coding DNA: TGTGCCAGCTCACCTCAGGCCGTCTCTGGAAACACCATATATTTT.

Judged by abundance, this clone is large (0.1 to 1%). V is TRBV7-9 and J is TRBJ2-1; 7 positions agree with TRBD2. The germline CDR1 and CDR2 sequences are SEHNR and FQNEAQ (reference sequence). Trimming at V came to 3 bases and at J to 0 bases, leaving 8 bases not matched to a gene. The CDR3 is made up of 17 amino acids. Here the CDR3 reads CASSLNRLAGSYNEQFF. CDR3 DNA sequence: TGTGCCAGCAGCTTGAATCGCTTAGCGGGCTCCTACAATGAGCAGTTCTTC.

The chain links TRBV4-1 to TRBJ2-7; D possibly corresponds to TRBD2 (6 bases). Germline CDR1 MGHRA, CDR2 YSYEKL. The length of the CDR3 is 14 residues. The V end was cut by 5 bases, the J end by 4 bases, with 15 bases between. Here the CDR3 reads CASSARTTRYEQYF. CDR3 sequence (DNA): TGCGCCAGCAGCGCCCGGACTACACGATACGAGCAGTACTTC.

The chain employs TRBV5-1 and TRBJ1-5; TRBD1 matches 10 bases. Germline CDR1 is SGHRS and CDR2 is YFSETQ. The CDR3 spans 15 residues. After removal of 2 bases from V and 5 bases from J, the junction contained 4 bases not matched to a gene. In DNA form, the CDR3 reads TGCGCCAGCAGCTTAGGGACAGGGGCCCATCAGCCCCAGCATTTT. Protein: CASSLGTGAHQPQHF.

The chain combines TRBV4-1 with TRBJ2-5; perhaps TRBD2 as D (6 bases). Deletions cut 0 bases from V and 5 bases from J, with 10 bases between. CDR3 size: 14 residues. CDR1 and CDR2 from the germline V gene are MGHRA and YSYEKL. The DNA of the CDR3 is TGCGCCAGCAGCCAAGAGACTAGTTATGAGACCCAGTACTTC. Translated, it gives CASSQETSYETQYF.

For this clone: One junction end disagrees with the germline gene, perhaps due to a read error. The rearrangement links TRBV30 to TRBJ2-7, with a weak D call TRBD2 (6 bases). The V gene's germline CDR1 is GTSNPN and CDR2 SVGIG (reference sequence). This CDR3 has 12 residues. CDR3 in amino acids: CAWSVPGAGGDF. In DNA, the CDR3 is TGTGCCTGGAGTGTACCAGGTGCTGGAGGGGACTTC. The full variable domain, its missing parts supplied by reference TRBV30 and TRBJ2-7, is SQTIHQWPATLVQPVGSPLSLECTVEGTSNPNLYWYRQAAGRGLQLLFYSVGIGQISSEVPQNLSASRPQDRQFILSSKKLLLSDSGFYLCAWSVPGAGGDFGPGTRLTVT.

V gene TRBV10-3 combines with J gene TRBJ2-1; 16 bases agree with TRBD2. The CDR3 consists of 15 residues. Looked up from germline, CDR1 is ENHRY and CDR2 is SYGVKD. The V and J ends lost 10 bases and 8 bases, in that order; junction bases with no gene match: 8. CDR3 in DNA: TGTGCCAGCCGCGGGACTAGCGGGAGGGCCCATGAGCAGTTCTTC. The encoded protein is CASRGTSGRAHEQFF.

Comments on this clone: Compared with germline, one end of the junction differs, possibly owing to a read error. This chain joins TRBV10-3 and TRBJ2-7; the D gene is possibly TRBD1 (5 bases). Per germline, CDR1 ENHRY and CDR2 SYGVKD. The CDR3 contains 15 residues. CDR3 protein: CAISQSDSSSYEQYF. Here the CDR3 DNA reads TGTGCCATCAGTCAGTCAGACAGTAGCTCCTACGAGCAGTACTTC.

V is TRBV19 and J is TRBJ2-5, with 12 bases that match TRBD1. This CDR3 is built from 14 residues. The V gene end was trimmed by 6 bases and the J gene end by 5 bases; junction bases not matched to a gene: 4. Germline loops: CDR1 LNHDA, CDR2 SQIVND (reference sequence). The CDR3 nucleotides read TGTGCCAGTAGGGGGACAGGGGGCAGGGAGACCCAGTACTTC. As protein: CASRGTGGRETQYF. The whole variable domain, remainder taken from reference TRBV19 and TRBJ2-5, is DGGITQSPKYLFRKEGQNVTLSCEQNLNHDAMYWYRQDPGQGLRLIYYSQIVNDFQKGDIAEGYSVSREKKESFPLTVTSAQKNPTAFYLCASRGTGGRETQYFGPGTRLLVL.

This sequence joins TRBV5-1 and TRBJ1-1, with D unclear. The CDR3 is made up of 13 amino acids. Trimming pared 4 bases from V and 3 bases from J, leaving 10 bases between. The germline V gene has CDR1 SGHRS and CDR2 YFSETQ. CDR3 nucleotide sequence: TGCGCCAGCAGCCCCGGACTAGACACTGAAGCTTTCTTT. This sequence encodes CASSPGLDTEAFF.

The chain couples TRBV4-3 to TRBJ1-4, with TRBD1 matching 8 bases. Germline V gene sequence: CDR1 LGHNA, CDR2 YSLEER. The CDR3 length is 18 residues. Unmatched junction bases numbered 13, after V lost 1 base and J lost 6 bases. DNA of the CDR3: TGCGCCAGCAGCCAAGTCGGGGGGGTAGGGACAGGAGATGAAAAACTGTTTTTT. Its translation is CASSQVGGVGTGDEKLFF.

V usage is TRBV6-6 and J usage is TRBJ1-5; D gene uncertain. CDR3 length: 14 residues. V was cut by 7 bases and J by 3 bases, with 13 bases left in between. Looked up from germline, CDR1 is MNHNY and CDR2 is SVGAGI (reference sequence). CDR3 nucleotides: TGTGCCAGCACCAAATACAGAGTCAATCAGCCCCAGCATTTT. It yields the protein CASTKYRVNQPQHF.

This chain uses TRBV19 with TRBJ1-5; 12 bases are a match to TRBD1. J lost 2 bases, V lost 4 bases, and 12 bases had no gene match. Germline V gene data show CDR1 as LNHDA and CDR2 as SQIVND (reference sequence). The length of the CDR3 is 19 residues. The CDR3 loop reads CASSNFPPGTGGRNQPQHF. CDR3 in DNA: TGTGCCAGTAGTAATTTCCCCCCCGGGACAGGGGGCCGCAATCAGCCCCAGCATTTT.

This chain joins TRBV18 and TRBJ2-3; D not resolved. The germline V and J ends were trimmed by 5 bases and 4 bases, with 4 bases remaining between them. This CDR3 comprises 11 residues. Germline loops: CDR1 KGHSH, CDR2 LQKENI. CDR3 in DNA: TGTGCCAGCTCAACCGCAGATACGCAGTATTTT. Amino acids: CASSTADTQYF. Full variable domain (rest looked up from reference TRBV18 and TRBJ2-3): NAGVMQNPRHLVRRRGQEARLRCSPMKGHSHVYWYRQLPEEGLKFMVYLQKENIIDESGMPKERFSAEFPKEGPSILRIQQVVRGDSAAYFCASSTADTQYFGPGTRLTVL.